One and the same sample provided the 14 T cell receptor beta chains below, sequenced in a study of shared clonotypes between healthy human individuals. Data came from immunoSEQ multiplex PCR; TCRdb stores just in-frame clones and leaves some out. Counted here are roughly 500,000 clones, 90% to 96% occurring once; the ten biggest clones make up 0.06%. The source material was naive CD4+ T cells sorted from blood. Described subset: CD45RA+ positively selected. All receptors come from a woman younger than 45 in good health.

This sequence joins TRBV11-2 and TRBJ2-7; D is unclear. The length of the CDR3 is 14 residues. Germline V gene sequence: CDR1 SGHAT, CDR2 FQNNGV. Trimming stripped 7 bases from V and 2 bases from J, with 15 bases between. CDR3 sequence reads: CASTSQVGTYEQYF. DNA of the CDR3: TGTGCCAGCACCTCTCAGGTCGGAACCTACGAGCAGTACTTC.

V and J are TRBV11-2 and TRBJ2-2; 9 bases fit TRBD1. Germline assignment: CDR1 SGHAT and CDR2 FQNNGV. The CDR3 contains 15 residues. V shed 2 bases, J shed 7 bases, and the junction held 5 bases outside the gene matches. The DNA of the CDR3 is TGTGCCAGCAGCTTAAGGGACAGGGCGGTCGGGGAGCTGTTTTTT. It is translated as CASSLRDRAVGELFF. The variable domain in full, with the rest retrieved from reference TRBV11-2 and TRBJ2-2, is EAGVAQSPRYKIIEKRQSVAFWCNPISGHATLYWYQQILGQGPKLLIQFQNNGVVDDSQLPKDRFSAERLKGVDSTLKIQPAKLEDSAVYLCASSLRDRAVGELFFGEGSRLTVL.

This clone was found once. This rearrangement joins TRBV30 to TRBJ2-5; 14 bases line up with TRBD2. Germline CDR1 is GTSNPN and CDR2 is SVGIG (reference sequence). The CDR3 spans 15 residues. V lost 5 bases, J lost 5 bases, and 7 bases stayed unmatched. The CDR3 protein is CAWGPGLAGVETQYF. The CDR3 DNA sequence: TGTGCCTGGGGCCCGGGACTAGCGGGAGTTGAGACCCAGTACTTC.

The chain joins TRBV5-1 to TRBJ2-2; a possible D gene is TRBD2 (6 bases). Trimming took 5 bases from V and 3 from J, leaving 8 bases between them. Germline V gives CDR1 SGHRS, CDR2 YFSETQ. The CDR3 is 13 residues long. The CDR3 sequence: CASRLADTGELFF. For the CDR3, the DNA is TGCGCCAGCAGACTAGCCGACACCGGGGAGCTGTTTTTT. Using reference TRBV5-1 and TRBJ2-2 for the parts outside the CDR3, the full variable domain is KAGVTQTPRYLIKTRGQQVTLSCSPISGHRSVSWYQQTPGQGLQFLFEYFSETQRNKGNFPGRFSGRQFSNSRSEMNVSTLELGDSALYLCASRLADTGELFFGEGSRLTVL.

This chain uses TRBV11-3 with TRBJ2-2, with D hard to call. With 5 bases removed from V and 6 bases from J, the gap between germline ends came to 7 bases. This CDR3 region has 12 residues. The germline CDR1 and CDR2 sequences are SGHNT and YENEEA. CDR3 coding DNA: TGTGCCAGCAGCCTATTTCCCGGGGAGCTGTTTTTT. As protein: CASSLFPGELFF.

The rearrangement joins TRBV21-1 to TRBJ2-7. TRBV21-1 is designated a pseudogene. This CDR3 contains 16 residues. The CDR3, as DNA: TGTGCCAGCAGCAAAGTTGGTACCCCGGACCCCAACGAGCAGTACTTC. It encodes CASSKVGTPDPNEQYF.

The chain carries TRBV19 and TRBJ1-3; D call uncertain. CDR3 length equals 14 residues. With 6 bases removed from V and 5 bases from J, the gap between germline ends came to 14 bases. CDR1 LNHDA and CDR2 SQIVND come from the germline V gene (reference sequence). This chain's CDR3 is CASSPTPVRNTIYF. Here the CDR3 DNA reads TGTGCCAGTAGCCCTACCCCAGTAAGAAACACCATATATTTT. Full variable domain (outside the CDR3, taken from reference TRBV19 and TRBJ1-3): DGGITQSPKYLFRKEGQNVTLSCEQNLNHDAMYWYRQDPGQGLRLIYYSQIVNDFQKGDIAEGYSVSREKKESFPLTVTSAQKNPTAFYLCASSPTPVRNTIYFGEGSWLTVV.

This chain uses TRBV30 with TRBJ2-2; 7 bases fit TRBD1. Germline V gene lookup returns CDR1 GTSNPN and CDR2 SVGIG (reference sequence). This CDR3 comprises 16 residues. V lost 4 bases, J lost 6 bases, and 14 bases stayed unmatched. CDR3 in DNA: TGTGCCTGGAATAAACCCGGGACAGCAGGAGCCGGGGAGCTGTTTTTT. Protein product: CAWNKPGTAGAGELFF.

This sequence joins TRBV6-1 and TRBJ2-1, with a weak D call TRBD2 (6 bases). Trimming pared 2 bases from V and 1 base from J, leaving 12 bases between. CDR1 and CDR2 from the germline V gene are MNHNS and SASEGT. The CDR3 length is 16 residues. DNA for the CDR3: TGTGCCAGCAGTGAAAGGGTAGCGGTATCCTACAATGAGCAGTTCTTC. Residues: CASSERVAVSYNEQFF.

The CDR3: CATSRIGTGRMNTEAFF. CDR3 bases: TGTGCCACCAGCAGGATCGGGACAGGGAGAATGAACACTGAAGCTTTCTTT. The chain joins TRBV15 to TRBJ1-1, with 9 bases lining up with TRBD1. The CDR3 is 17 amino acids. J gave up 0 bases and V 3 bases, and 8 bases lay outside the gene matches. Per germline, CDR1 LNHNV and CDR2 YYDKDF (reference sequence).

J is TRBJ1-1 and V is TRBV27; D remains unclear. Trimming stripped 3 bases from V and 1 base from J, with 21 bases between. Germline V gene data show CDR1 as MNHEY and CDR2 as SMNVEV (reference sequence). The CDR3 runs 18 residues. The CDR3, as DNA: TGTGCCAGCAGTTTCTATCCCCTCAGTACTGGACCGAACACTGAAGCTTTCTTT. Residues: CASSFYPLSTGPNTEAFF.

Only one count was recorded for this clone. For the CDR3, the DNA is TGTGCCAGCAGTTTAAACGCTCCCGGACAGGGATGGGGCTATGGCTACACCTTC. This codes for CASSLNAPGQGWGYGYTF. The chain carries TRBV27 and TRBJ1-2; TRBD1 aligns across 8 bases. The V segment lost 2 bases and the J segment 4 bases; nucleotides outside the gene matches: 15. CDR3 length: 18 amino acids. CDR1 is MNHEY and CDR2 is SMNVEV in the germline V gene (reference sequence).

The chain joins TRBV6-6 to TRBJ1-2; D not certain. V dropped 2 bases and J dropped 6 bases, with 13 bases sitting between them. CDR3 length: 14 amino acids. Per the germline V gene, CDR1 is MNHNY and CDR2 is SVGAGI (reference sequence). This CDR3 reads CASSYRAALHGYTF. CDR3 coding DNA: TGTGCCAGCAGTTACAGGGCAGCTCTCCATGGCTACACCTTC.

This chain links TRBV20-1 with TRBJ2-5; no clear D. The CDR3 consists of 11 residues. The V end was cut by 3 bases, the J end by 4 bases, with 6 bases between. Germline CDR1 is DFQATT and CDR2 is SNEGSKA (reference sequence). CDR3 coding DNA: TGCAGTGCTAGCGTGGGAGAGACCCAGTACTTC. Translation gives CSASVGETQYF.